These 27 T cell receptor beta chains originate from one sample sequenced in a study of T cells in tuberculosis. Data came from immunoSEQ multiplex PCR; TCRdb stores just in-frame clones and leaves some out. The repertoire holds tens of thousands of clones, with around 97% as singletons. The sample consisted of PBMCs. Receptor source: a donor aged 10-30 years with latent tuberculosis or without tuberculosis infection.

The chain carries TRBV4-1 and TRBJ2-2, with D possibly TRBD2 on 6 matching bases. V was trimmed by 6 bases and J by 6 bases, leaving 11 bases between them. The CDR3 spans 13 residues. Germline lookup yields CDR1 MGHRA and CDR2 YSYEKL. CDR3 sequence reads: CASRRPGAGELFF. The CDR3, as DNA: TGCGCCAGCAGACGGCCGGGAGCCGGGGAGCTGTTTTTT.

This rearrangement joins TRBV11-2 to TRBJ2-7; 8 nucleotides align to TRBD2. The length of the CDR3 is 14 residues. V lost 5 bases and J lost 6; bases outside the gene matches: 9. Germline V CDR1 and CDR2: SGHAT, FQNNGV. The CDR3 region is CASSKSGSMFEQYF. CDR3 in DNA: TGTGCCAGCAGCAAAAGCGGGAGTATGTTCGAGCAGTACTTC.

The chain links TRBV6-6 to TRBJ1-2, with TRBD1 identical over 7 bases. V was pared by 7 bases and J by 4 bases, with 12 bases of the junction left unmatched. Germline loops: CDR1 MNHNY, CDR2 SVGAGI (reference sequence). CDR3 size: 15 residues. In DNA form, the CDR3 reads TGTGCCAGCACCTCTTTCCGGGACAGAGGCTATGGCTACACCTTC. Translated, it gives CASTSFRDRGYGYTF.

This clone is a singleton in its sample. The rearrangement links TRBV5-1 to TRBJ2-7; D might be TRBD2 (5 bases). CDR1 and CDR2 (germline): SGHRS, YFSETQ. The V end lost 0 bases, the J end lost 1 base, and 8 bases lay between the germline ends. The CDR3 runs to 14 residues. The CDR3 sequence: CASSLERGSYEQYF. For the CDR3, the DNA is TGCGCCAGCAGCTTGGAGAGAGGGTCCTACGAGCAGTACTTC.

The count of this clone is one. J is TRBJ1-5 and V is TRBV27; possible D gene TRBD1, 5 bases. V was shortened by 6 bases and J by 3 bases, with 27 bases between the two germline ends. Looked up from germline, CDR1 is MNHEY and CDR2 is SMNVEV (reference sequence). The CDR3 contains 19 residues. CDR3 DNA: TGTGCCAGCAGGCTAAAGGTATGGCGAATTTGGGGCACCAATCAGCCCCAGCATTTT. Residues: CASRLKVWRIWGTNQPQHF.

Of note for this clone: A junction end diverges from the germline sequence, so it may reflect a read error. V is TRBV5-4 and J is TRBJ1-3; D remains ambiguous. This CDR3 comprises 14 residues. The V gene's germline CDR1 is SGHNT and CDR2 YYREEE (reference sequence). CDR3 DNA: TGTGCCAGTAGCTTGGTCGGCTCTGGAAACACCATATATTTT. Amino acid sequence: CASSLVGSGNTIYF.

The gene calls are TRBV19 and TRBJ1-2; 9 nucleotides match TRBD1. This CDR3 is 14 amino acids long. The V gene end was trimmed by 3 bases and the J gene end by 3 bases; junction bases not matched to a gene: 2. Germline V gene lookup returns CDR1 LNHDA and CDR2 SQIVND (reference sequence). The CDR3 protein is CASSMDRGYYGYTF. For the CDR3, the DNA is TGTGCCAGTAGTATGGACAGGGGATACTATGGCTACACCTTC. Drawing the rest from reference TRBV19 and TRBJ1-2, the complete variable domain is DGGITQSPKYLFRKEGQNVTLSCEQNLNHDAMYWYRQDPGQGLRLIYYSQIVNDFQKGDIAEGYSVSREKKESFPLTVTSAQKNPTAFYLCASSMDRGYYGYTFGSGTRLTVV.

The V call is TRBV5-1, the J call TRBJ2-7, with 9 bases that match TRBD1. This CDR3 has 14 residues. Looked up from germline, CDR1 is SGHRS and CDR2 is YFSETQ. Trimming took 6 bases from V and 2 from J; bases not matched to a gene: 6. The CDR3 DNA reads TGCGCCAGCAAACCCGGGACAGGGCCCTACGAGCAGTACTTC. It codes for CASKPGTGPYEQYF.

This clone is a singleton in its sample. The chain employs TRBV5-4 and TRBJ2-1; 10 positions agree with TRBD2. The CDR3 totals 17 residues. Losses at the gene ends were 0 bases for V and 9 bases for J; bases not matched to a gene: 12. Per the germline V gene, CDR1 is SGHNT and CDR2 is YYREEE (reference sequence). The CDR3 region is CASSLELSSSGRGEQFF. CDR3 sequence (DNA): TGTGCCAGCAGCTTGGAACTGAGCTCGAGCGGGAGGGGTGAGCAGTTCTTC. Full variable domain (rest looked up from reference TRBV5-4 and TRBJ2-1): ETGVTQSPTHLIKTRGQQVTLRCSSQSGHNTVSWYQQALGQGPQFIFQYYREEENGRGNFPPRFSGLQFPNYSSELNVNALELDDSALYLCASSLELSSSGRGEQFFGPGTRLTVL.

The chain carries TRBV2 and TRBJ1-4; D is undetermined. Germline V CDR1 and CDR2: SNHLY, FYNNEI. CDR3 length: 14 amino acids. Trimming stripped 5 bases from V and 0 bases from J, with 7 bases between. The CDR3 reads CASSYIATNEKLFF. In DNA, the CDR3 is TGTGCCAGCAGTTACATTGCAACTAATGAAAAACTGTTTTTT.

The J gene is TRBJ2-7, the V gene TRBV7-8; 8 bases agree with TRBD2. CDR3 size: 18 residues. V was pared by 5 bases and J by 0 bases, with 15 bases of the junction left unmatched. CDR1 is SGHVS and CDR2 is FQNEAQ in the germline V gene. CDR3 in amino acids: CASSPQAGFGRASYEQYF. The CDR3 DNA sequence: TGTGCCAGCAGCCCCCAAGCGGGGTTCGGGAGGGCCTCCTACGAGCAGTACTTC.

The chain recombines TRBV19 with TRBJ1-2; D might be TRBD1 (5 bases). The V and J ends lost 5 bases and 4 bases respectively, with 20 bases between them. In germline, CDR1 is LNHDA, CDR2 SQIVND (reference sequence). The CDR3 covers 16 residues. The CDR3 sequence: CASSPGEVSGGYGYTF. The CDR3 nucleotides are TGTGCCAGTAGTCCGGGAGAGGTTTCGGGGGGCTATGGCTACACCTTC.

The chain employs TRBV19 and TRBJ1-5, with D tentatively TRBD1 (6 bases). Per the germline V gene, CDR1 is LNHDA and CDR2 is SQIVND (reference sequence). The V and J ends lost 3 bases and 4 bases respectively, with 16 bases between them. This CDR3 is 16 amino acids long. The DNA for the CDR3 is TGTGCCAGTAGTATTGATAACAGAGGGGGTAATCAGCCCCAGCATTTT. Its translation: CASSIDNRGGNQPQHF. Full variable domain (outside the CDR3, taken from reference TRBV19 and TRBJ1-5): DGGITQSPKYLFRKEGQNVTLSCEQNLNHDAMYWYRQDPGQGLRLIYYSQIVNDFQKGDIAEGYSVSREKKESFPLTVTSAQKNPTAFYLCASSIDNRGGNQPQHFGDGTRLSIL.

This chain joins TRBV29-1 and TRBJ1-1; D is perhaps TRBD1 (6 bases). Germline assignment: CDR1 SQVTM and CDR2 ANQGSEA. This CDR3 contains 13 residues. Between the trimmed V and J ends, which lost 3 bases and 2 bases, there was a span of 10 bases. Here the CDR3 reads CSVDRGRNTEAFF. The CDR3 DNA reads TGCAGCGTTGACAGGGGAAGAAACACTGAAGCTTTCTTT. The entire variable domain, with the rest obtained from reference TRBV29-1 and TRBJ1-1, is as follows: SAVISQKPSRDICQRGTSLTIQCQVDSQVTMMFWYRQQPGQSLTLIATANQGSEATYESGFVIDKFPISRPNLTFSTLTVSNMSPEDSSIYLCSVDRGRNTEAFFGQGTRLTVV.

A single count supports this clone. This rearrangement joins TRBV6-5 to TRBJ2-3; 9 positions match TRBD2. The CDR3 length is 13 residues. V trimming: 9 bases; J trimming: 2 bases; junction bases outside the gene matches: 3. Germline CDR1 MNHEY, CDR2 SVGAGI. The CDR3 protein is CASSGRLTDTQYF. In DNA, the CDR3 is TGTGCCAGTAGCGGGAGACTCACAGATACGCAGTATTTT.

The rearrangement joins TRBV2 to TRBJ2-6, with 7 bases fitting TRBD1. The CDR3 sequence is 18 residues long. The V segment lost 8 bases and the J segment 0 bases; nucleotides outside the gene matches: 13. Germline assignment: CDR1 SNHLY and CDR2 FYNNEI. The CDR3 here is CASGSRGTVHSGANVLTF. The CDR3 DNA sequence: TGTGCCAGCGGGTCCCGAGGGACAGTACACTCTGGGGCCAACGTCCTGACTTTC.

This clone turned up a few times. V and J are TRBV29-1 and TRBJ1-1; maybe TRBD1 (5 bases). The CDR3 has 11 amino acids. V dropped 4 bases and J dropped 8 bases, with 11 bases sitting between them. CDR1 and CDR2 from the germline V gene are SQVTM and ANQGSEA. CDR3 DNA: TGCAGCGTTGCTAGTCGGGGGGAAGCTTTCTTT. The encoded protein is CSVASRGEAFF.

The CDR3 is CASSEAWTGVFSNQPQHF. In DNA, the CDR3 is TGTGCCAGCAGTGAAGCCTGGACAGGGGTTTTTAGCAATCAGCCCCAGCATTTT. The rearrangement uses TRBV2 and TRBJ1-5, with 9 bases lining up with TRBD1. The trim removed 0 bases at V and 0 bases at J, leaving 6 bases unmatched. The CDR3 spans 18 residues. Germline CDR1 and CDR2: SNHLY and FYNNEI.

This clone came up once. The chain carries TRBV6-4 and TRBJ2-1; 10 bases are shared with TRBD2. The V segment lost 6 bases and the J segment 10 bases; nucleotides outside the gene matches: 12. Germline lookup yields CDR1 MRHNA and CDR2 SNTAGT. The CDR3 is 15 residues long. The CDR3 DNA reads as TGTGCCAGCAGCGCCACTAGCGGGGTATGGGGCGAGCAGTTCTTC. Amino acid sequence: CASSATSGVWGEQFF.

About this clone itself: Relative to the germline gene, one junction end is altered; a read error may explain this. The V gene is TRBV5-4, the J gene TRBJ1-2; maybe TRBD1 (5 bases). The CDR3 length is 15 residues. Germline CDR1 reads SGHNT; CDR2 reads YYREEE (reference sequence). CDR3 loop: CASSLELGGNYGYTF. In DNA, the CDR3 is TGTGCCAGTAGCTTGGAACTCGGGGGGAACTATGGCTACACCTTC.

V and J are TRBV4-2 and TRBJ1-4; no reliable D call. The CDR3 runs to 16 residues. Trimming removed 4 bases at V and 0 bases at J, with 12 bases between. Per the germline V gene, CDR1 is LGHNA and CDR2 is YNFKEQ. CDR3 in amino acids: CASSRTLGATNEKLFF. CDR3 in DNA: TGTGCCAGCAGCCGGACCCTCGGGGCAACTAATGAAAAACTGTTTTTT.

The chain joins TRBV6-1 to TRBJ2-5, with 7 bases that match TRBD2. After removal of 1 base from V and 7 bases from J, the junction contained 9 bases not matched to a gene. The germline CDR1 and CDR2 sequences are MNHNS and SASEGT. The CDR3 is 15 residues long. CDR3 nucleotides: TGTGCCAGCAGTGAAGGTGGGGGGGGTCCCTGGACCCAGTACTTC. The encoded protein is CASSEGGGGPWTQYF.

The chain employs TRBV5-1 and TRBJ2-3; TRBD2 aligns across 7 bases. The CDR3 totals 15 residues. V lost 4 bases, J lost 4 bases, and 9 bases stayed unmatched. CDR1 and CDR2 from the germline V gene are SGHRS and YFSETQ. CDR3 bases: TGCGCCAGCAGCAAGGAGACTAGCCCGGCAGATACGCAGTATTTT. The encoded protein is CASSKETSPADTQYF.

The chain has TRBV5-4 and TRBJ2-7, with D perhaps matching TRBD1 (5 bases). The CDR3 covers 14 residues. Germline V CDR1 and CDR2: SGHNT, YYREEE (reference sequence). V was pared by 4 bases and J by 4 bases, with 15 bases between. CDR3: CASSLTGSDYEQYF. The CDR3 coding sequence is TGTGCCAGCAGCCTAACAGGAAGCGATTACGAGCAGTACTTC.

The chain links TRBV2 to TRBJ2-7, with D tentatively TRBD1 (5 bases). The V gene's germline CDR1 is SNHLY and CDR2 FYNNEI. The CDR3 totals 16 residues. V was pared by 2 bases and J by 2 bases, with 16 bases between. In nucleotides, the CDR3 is TGTGCCAGCAGTGAACAGGGAAGGCTTAGGACCTACGAGCAGTACTTC. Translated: CASSEQGRLRTYEQYF.

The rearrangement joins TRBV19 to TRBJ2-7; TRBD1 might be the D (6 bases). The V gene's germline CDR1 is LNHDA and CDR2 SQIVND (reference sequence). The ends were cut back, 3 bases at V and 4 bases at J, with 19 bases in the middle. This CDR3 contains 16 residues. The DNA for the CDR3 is TGTGCCAGTAGTATCCGCCCAGGGGCGTCAGGATACGAGCAGTACTTC. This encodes CASSIRPGASGYEQYF.

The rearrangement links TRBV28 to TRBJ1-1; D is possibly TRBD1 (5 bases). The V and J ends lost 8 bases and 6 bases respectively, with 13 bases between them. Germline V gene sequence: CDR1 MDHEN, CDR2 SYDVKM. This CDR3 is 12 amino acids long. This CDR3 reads CASQVGEAEAFF. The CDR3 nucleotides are TGTGCCAGCCAGGTAGGGGAGGCTGAAGCTTTCTTT.